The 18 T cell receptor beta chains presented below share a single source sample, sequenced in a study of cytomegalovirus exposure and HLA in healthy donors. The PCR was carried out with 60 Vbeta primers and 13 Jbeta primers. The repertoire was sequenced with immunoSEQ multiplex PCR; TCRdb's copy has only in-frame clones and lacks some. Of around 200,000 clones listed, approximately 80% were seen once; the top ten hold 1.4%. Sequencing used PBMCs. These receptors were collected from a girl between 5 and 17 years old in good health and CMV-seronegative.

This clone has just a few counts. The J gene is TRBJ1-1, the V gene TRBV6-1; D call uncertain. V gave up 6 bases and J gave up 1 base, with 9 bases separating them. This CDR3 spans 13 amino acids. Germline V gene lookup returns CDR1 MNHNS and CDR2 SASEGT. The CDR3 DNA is TGTGCCAGCAGAATTAAACAGAACACTGAAGCTTTCTTT. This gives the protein CASRIKQNTEAFF.

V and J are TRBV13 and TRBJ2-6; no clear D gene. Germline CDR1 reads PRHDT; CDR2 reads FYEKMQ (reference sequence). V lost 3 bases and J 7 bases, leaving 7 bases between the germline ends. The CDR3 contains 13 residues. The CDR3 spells CASSFDKANVLTF. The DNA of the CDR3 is TGTGCCAGCAGCTTTGACAAAGCCAACGTCCTGACTTTC.

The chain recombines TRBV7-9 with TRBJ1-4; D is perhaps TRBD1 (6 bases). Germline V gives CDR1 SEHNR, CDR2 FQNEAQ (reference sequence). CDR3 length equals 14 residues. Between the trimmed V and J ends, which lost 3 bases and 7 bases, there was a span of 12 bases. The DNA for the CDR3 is TGTGCCAGCAGCTTGAGCACAGGGATTGAAAAACTGTTTTTT. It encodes CASSLSTGIEKLFF.

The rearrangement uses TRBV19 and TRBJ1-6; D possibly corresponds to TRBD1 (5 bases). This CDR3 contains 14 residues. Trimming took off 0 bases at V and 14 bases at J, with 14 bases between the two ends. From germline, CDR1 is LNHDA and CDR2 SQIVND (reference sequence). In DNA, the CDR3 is TGTGCCAGTAGTATAGATCACGGGGGGGGAACCCTCCACTTT. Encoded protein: CASSIDHGGGTLHF. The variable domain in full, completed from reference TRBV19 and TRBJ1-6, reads DGGITQSPKYLFRKEGQNVTLSCEQNLNHDAMYWYRQDPGQGLRLIYYSQIVNDFQKGDIAEGYSVSREKKESFPLTVTSAQKNPTAFYLCASSIDHGGGTLHFGNGTRLTVT.

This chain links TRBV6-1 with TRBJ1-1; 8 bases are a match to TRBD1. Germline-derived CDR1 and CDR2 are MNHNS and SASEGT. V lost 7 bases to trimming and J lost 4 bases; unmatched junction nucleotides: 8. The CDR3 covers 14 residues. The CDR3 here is CASNGQGESTEAFF. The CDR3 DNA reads TGTGCCAGCAACGGACAGGGCGAGAGCACTGAAGCTTTCTTT.

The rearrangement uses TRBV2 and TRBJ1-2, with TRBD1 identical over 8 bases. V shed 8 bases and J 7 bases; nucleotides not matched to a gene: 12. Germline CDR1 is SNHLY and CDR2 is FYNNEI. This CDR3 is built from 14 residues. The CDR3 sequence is CASGQGSAGGGYTF. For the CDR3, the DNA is TGTGCCAGCGGACAGGGCTCTGCAGGGGGTGGCTACACCTTC.

The CDR3 DNA reads as TGCGCCAGCAGCGGGGACAGGGGGGCGAACACCGGGGAGCTGTTTTTT. Its protein is CASSGDRGANTGELFF. The chain employs TRBV5-1 and TRBJ2-2, with TRBD1 matching 11 bases. This CDR3 contains 16 residues. Germline CDR1 and CDR2: SGHRS and YFSETQ. Unmatched junction bases numbered 2, after V lost 4 bases and J lost 0 bases.

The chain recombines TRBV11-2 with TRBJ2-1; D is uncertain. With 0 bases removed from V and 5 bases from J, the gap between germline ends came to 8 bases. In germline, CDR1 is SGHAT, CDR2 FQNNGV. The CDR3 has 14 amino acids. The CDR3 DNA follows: TGTGCCAGCAGCTTAGAGTGGAGCAACAATGAGCAGTTCTTC. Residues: CASSLEWSNNEQFF.

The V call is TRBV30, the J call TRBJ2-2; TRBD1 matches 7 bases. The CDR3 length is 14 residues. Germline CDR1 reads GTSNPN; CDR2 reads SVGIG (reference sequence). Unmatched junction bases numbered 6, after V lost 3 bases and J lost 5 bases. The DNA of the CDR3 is TGTGCCTGGAGCCCGGGACAGACGACCGGGGAGCTGTTTTTT. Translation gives CAWSPGQTTGELFF.

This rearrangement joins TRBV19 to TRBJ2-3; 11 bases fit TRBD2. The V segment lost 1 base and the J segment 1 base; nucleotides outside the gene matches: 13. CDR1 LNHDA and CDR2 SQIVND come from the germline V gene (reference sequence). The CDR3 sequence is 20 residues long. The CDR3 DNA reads TGTGCCAGTAGTATAGGTTCCCTCGGACTAGCGGGCCGCGGCACAGATACGCAGTATTTT. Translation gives CASSIGSLGLAGRGTDTQYF.

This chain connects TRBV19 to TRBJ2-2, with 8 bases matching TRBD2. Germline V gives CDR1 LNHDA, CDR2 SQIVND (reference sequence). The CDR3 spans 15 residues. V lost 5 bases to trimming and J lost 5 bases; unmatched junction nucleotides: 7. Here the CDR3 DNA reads TGTGCCAGTAGTCCTGGCGGGGGGTTTACCGGGGAGCTGTTTTTT. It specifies CASSPGGGFTGELFF.

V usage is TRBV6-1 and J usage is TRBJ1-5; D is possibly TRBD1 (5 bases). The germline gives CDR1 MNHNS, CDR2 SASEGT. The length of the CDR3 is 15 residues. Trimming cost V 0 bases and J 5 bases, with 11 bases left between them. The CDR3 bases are TGTGCCAGCAGTGAAGCGGGCGGGGGATATCAGCCCCAGCATTTT. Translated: CASSEAGGGYQPQHF.

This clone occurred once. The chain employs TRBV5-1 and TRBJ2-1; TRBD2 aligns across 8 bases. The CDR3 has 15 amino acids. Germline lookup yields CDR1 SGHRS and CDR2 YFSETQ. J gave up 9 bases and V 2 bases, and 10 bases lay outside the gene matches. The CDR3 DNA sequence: TGCGCCAGCAGCTTTGGACTAGCCGGAGGTAGTGAGCAGTTCTTC. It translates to CASSFGLAGGSEQFF.

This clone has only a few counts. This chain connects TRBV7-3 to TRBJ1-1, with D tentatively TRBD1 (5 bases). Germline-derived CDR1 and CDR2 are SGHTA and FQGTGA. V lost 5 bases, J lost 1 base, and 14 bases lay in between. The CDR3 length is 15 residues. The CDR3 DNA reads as TGTGCCAGCAGCCCGAACGCAGGGAAGAACACTGAAGCTTTCTTT. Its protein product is CASSPNAGKNTEAFF.

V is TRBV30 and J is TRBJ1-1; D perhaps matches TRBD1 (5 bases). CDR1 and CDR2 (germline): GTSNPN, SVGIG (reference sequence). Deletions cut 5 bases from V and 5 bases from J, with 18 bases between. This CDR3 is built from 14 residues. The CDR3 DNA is TGTGCCTGGGCCACCGGCCAGGGAGGGACTGAAGCTTTCTTT. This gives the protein CAWATGQGGTEAFF. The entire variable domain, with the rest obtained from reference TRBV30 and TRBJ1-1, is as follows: SQTIHQWPATLVQPVGSPLSLECTVEGTSNPNLYWYRQAAGRGLQLLFYSVGIGQISSEVPQNLSASRPQDRQFILSSKKLLLSDSGFYLCAWATGQGGTEAFFGQGTRLTVV.

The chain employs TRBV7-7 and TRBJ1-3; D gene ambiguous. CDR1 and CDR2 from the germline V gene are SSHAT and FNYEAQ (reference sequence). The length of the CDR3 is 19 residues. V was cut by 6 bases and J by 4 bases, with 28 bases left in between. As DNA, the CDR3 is TGTGCCAGCAGGAATGGGTTTGCGGGTGTACGAAACGAAGGAAACACCATATATTTT. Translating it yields CASRNGFAGVRNEGNTIYF.

The CDR3 DNA reads TGTGCCATCAGTGGGGGACAGGGGCCCTACGAGCAGTACTTC. It is translated as CAISGGQGPYEQYF. The J gene is TRBJ2-7, the V gene TRBV10-3; 10 bases match TRBD1. Looked up from germline, CDR1 is ENHRY and CDR2 is SYGVKD. The CDR3 is 14 amino acids. V lost 4 bases to trimming and J lost 2 bases; unmatched junction nucleotides: 2.

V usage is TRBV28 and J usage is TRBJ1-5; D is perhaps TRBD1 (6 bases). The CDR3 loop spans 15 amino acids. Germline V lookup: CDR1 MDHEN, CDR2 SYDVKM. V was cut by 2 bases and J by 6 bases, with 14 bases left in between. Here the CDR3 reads CASSLGGASSQPQHF. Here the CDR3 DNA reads TGTGCCAGCAGTTTAGGGGGGGCTAGTAGTCAGCCCCAGCATTTT.